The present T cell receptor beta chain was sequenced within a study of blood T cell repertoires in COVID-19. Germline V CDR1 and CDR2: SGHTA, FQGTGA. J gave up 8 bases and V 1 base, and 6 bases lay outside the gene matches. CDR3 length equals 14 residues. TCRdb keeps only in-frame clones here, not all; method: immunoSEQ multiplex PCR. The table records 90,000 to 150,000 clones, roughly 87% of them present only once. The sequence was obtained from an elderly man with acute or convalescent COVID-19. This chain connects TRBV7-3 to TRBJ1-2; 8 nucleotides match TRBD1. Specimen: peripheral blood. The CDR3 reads CASSLNQGARGYTF. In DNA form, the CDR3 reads TGTGCCAGCAGCTTAAACCAGGGGGCGCGGGGCTACACCTTC.